Each of the 2 T cell receptor beta chains below was sequenced from the same sample in a study of beta chain features in type 1 diabetes. The authors reverse transcribed all of the isolated RNA, so sequencing captured expressed TCRB transcripts. The table came from immunoSEQ multiplex PCR; TCRdb's copy has only in-frame clones and leaves some out. The data contain around 500,000 clones, approximately 10% of them singletons. The sample comprised naive CD4+ T cells from blood. The receptors originated from a woman younger than 30 in good health.

The chain carries TRBV4-2 and TRBJ2-1, with D possibly called TRBD1 or TRBD2 (5 bases each). Germline CDR1 and CDR2: LGHNA and YNFKEQ. V was pared by 1 base and J by 2 bases, with 18 bases between. The CDR3 extends over 18 amino acids. The CDR3 reads CASSQVRDQLKTYNEQFF. As DNA, the CDR3 is TGTGCCAGCAGCCAAGTCAGGGACCAACTAAAGACCTACAATGAGCAGTTCTTC.

The table lists this clone with a few counts. The chain employs TRBV7-9 and TRBJ1-3; D remains unclear. The CDR3 contains 16 residues. V lost 5 bases and J lost 3, with 17 bases in between. The germline CDR1 and CDR2 sequences are SEHNR and FQNEAQ (reference sequence). DNA for the CDR3: TGTGCCAGCAGCCCGCTGGACTTGGGGTTTGGAAACACCATATATTTT. Translation gives CASSPLDLGFGNTIYF.